The 2 T cell receptor beta chains below come from one sample, sequenced in a study of Ad26.COV2.S vaccination and SARS-CoV-2 variants. Assay: immunoSEQ multiplex PCR; the TCRdb copy retains only in-frame clones and omits some. The profile covers about 400,000 clones, with 83% appearing a single time and about 7.4% taken by the ten largest. The treatment was: over 15 received Ad26.COV2.S at low or high dose, single or two shots; about 5 received placebo; per-sample allocation not given. Samples analyzed were those drawn on day 63 after the first vaccine or placebo injection. The specimen was peripheral blood, collected in a trial of Ad26.COV2.S vaccine versus placebo. These receptors all come from a person aged 18 to 65 who received the Ad26.COV2.S COVID-19 vaccine or a placebo.

The rearrangement uses TRBV19 and TRBJ2-1; D is tentatively TRBD1 or TRBD2 (5 bases each). Trimming took 3 bases from V and 6 from J, leaving 15 bases between them. This CDR3 comprises 15 residues. Germline values: CDR1 LNHDA, CDR2 SQIVND (reference sequence). CDR3 sequence (DNA): TGTGCCAGTAGTATCTGGGGGAGTTCGGGCAATGAGCAGTTCTTC. Its protein is CASSIWGSSGNEQFF.

The chain combines TRBV18 with TRBJ1-2; D unresolved. V lost 3 bases, J lost 8 bases, and 19 bases lay in between. The CDR3 extends over 15 amino acids. Germline values: CDR1 KGHSH, CDR2 LQKENI. The CDR3 sequence: CASSPETPAVGGYTF. CDR3 in DNA: TGTGCCAGCTCACCGGAGACACCGGCGGTTGGAGGCTACACCTTC.